The next 23 T cell receptor beta chains were all read from a single sample in a study of tumor and adjacent non-tumor tissue in lung cancer. TCRbeta libraries were built with three rounds of nested PCR, modified from ARM-PCR. TCRdb reanalysed the multiplex PCR reads using MiXCR and keeps one entry per CDR3 protein. This sample has 43,000 or so distinct CDR3 sequences, with roughly 66% found just once. No cell sorting was done before RNA was extracted from the tissue. This non-tumor lung sample came from over 3 cm beyond the tumor edge. Sequencing was performed on distant non-tumor lung tissue. Receptors were obtained from a man aged 45 to 65 with non-small cell lung cancer.

In its sample, this clonotype was seen once. Without the conserved terminal phenylalanine or tryptophan, this CDR3 likely stems from a read error. The rearrangement uses TRBV29-1 and TRBJ2-7; D might be TRBD1 (6 bases). CDR3 length equals 15 residues. The V end was cut by 4 bases, the J end by 2 bases, with 18 bases between. In germline, CDR1 is SQVTM, CDR2 ANQGSEA. CDR3 region: CSVVHGAGATYEQYL. Here the CDR3 DNA reads TGCAGCGTTGTCCACGGGGCAGGGGCTACCTACGAGCAGTACCTC.

This clonotype qualifies as medium-sized (0.01 to 0.1%). The rearrangement uses TRBV6-1 and TRBJ2-3, with D tentatively TRBD1 (6 bases). Trimming took 11 bases from V and 10 from J, leaving 16 bases between them. The CDR3 length is 11 residues. Germline V CDR1 and CDR2: MNHNS, SASEGT. CDR3 sequence (DNA): TGTGCCGCTCAGGGGTTGTTGGCGCAGTATTTT. Residues: CAAQGLLAQYF.

About this clonotype: Since a much larger clone is just one base distant, this may be a read error. The CDR3 DNA reads as TGTGCCAGCAGGAACCGCGGGACTGTCTACGAGCAGTACTTC. As protein: CASRNRGTVYEQYF. The chain is built from TRBV6-6 and TRBJ2-7; D perhaps matches TRBD2 (6 bases). The V end was cut by 6 bases, the J end by 3 bases, with 15 bases between. The CDR3 length is 14 residues. CDR1 and CDR2 (germline): MNHNY, SVGAGI (reference sequence).

Ten or more counts support this clonotype. The chain recombines TRBV12-3 or TRBV12-4 with TRBJ2-1; TRBD2 matches at 11 bases. CDR3 length: 14 amino acids. With V trimmed by 4 bases and J by 6 bases, 2 bases remained unmatched. In DNA, the CDR3 is TGTGCCAGCAGTTATACTAGCGGGAGCAATGAGCAGTTCTTC. Translating it yields CASSYTSGSNEQFF.

Remarks on this clonotype: The junction and the germline gene differ at one end; a read error may be behind it. This chain uses TRBV11-3 with TRBJ2-1; D is ambiguous. The CDR3 extends over 12 amino acids. CDR1 and CDR2 (germline): SGHNT, YENEEA. The CDR3 sequence: CTSSQTDNEQFF. CDR3 in DNA: TGTACCAGCAGCCAGACTGACAATGAACAGTTCTTC.

About this clonotype itself: A much larger clone differs by one base, so this may be a read error. This is likely a read error, given that the CDR3 carries no conserved phenylalanine or tryptophan at its end. The chain recombines TRBV28 with TRBJ2-3; 10 bases match TRBD2. V dropped 11 bases and J dropped 2; count of bases not matched to a gene: 4. The CDR3 loop spans 13 amino acids. Germline V gene data show CDR1 as MDHEN and CDR2 as SYDVKM. The CDR3 spells CAGSGGITDTQYL. The CDR3 DNA is TGTGCCGGTAGCGGGGGGATCACAGATACGCAGTATCTT.

A note on this clonotype: One junction end disagrees with the germline gene, perhaps due to a read error. This sequence joins TRBV6-6 and TRBJ1-3; no clear D gene. The germline V gene encodes CDR1 MNHNY and CDR2 SVGAGI (reference sequence). The CDR3 consists of 14 residues. For the CDR3, the DNA is TGTGTCAGCAGCCCCCCGTGGGGAGGAAACACCATATATTTT. The encoded protein is CVSSPPWGGNTIYF.

The rearrangement uses TRBV5-1 and TRBJ2-3, with 15 positions matching TRBD2. CDR3 length: 19 amino acids. Germline V gene sequence: CDR1 SGHRS, CDR2 YFSETQ. V lost 4 bases, J lost 0 bases, and 9 bases stayed unmatched. The CDR3 coding sequence is TGCGCCAGCAGCGTAGGGACTAGCGGGAGGATCGCTAGCACAGATACGCAGTATTTT. This codes for CASSVGTSGRIASTDTQYF. The whole variable domain, filled in from reference TRBV5-1 and TRBJ2-3, reads KAGVTQTPRYLIKTRGQQVTLSCSPISGHRSVSWYQQTPGQGLQFLFEYFSETQRNKGNFPGRFSGRQFSNSRSEMNVSTLELGDSALYLCASSVGTSGRIASTDTQYFGPGTRLTVL.

Comment on this clonotype: This could be a read error, since a much larger clone is one nucleotide away. The chain links TRBV24-1 to TRBJ2-6; D is perhaps TRBD1 or TRBD2 (5 bases each). Germline CDR1 KGHDR, CDR2 SFDVKD. The CDR3 spans 14 residues. V was shortened by 12 bases and J by 2 bases, with 13 bases between the two germline ends. The CDR3 spells CAAGTKTGANVLTF. DNA of the CDR3: TGTGCCGCCGGGACGAAGACTGGGGCCAACGTCCTGACTTTC.

Remarks on this clonotype: The junction does not match germline at one end; this may be a read error. The rearrangement uses TRBV6-5 and TRBJ1-5, with D possibly matching TRBD1 (5 bases). The CDR3 contains 15 residues. Germline CDR1 reads MNHEY; CDR2 reads SVGAGI. The CDR3 region has the DNA TGTGCCAGCAGGGCGGACACGCGGGGCTTACAGCCCCTGCAGTTT. It translates to CASRADTRGLQPLQF.

For this clonotype: The junction shows a germline mismatch at one end, possibly a read error. The genes are TRBV7-2 and TRBJ1-1; 7 bases match TRBD1. This CDR3 region has 14 residues. The germline V gene encodes CDR1 SGHTA and CDR2 FQGNSA. This CDR3 reads CAGSLQGPDTEAFF. In nucleotides, the CDR3 is TGTGCCGGCAGCTTACAGGGGCCGGACACTGAAGCTTTCTTT.

Turning to this clonotype: An end of the junction does not agree with germline; a read error may underlie this. This chain joins TRBV4-1 and TRBJ2-1; a weak D match, TRBD2 (7 bases). This CDR3 is built from 21 residues. The germline CDR1 and CDR2 sequences are MGHRA and YSYEKL. In DNA, the CDR3 is TGCACCAGCGGCCCCTTAGGGCTGTCGGGAGGCAGGGGCCCAGTGAGGAATGAGCAGTTCTTC. Protein sequence: CTSGPLGLSGGRGPVRNEQFF.

This sequence joins TRBV11-2 and TRBJ1-1; no definite D call. Germline V gene sequence: CDR1 SGHAT, CDR2 FQNNGV. With 9 bases removed from V and 4 bases from J, the gap between germline ends came to 18 bases. The CDR3 sequence is 14 residues long. The DNA of the CDR3 is TGTGCCAGGAGCCCAGGTGGGCTGGGCACTGAAGCTTTCTTT. Amino acid sequence: CARSPGGLGTEAFF. The complete variable domain, with remaining parts taken from reference TRBV11-2 and TRBJ1-1, reads EAGVAQSPRYKIIEKRQSVAFWCNPISGHATLYWYQQILGQGPKLLIQFQNNGVVDDSQLPKDRFSAERLKGVDSTLKIQPAKLEDSAVYLCARSPGGLGTEAFFGQGTRLTVV.

A note on this clonotype: Sequence at one end of the junction differs from germline and may be a read error. The chain joins TRBV11-2 to TRBJ2-3; TRBD2 is a possible D gene (5 bases). Per the germline V gene, CDR1 is SGHAT and CDR2 is FQNNGV. The CDR3 extends over 15 amino acids. CDR3 loop: CASRIMSSSTDTLYF. The DNA of the CDR3 is TGTGCCAGCCGCATAATGAGCTCTAGCACAGATACGCTGTATTTT.

This clonotype has ten or more counts. The J gene is TRBJ2-3, the V gene TRBV5-1, with 7 bases lining up with TRBD1. CDR1 is SGHRS and CDR2 is YFSETQ in the germline V gene. CDR3 length: 16 amino acids. With V trimmed by 1 base and J by 1 base, 6 bases remained unmatched. This CDR3 reads CASSLNPTGGTDTQYF. The CDR3 nucleotides read TGCGCCAGCAGCTTGAACCCTACAGGGGGCACAGATACGCAGTATTTT. The full variable domain, rest sourced from reference TRBV5-1 and TRBJ2-3, is KAGVTQTPRYLIKTRGQQVTLSCSPISGHRSVSWYQQTPGQGLQFLFEYFSETQRNKGNFPGRFSGRQFSNSRSEMNVSTLELGDSALYLCASSLNPTGGTDTQYFGPGTRLTVL.

This clonotype is medium-sized within its sample. V usage is TRBV5-1 and J usage is TRBJ1-1; no clear D gene. Germline CDR1 SGHRS, CDR2 YFSETQ. This CDR3 has 16 residues. The ends were cut back, 6 bases at V and 0 bases at J, with 18 bases in the middle. CDR3 residues: CASTGFLLGMNTEAFF. The CDR3 DNA reads as TGCGCCAGCACTGGATTTCTTCTAGGGATGAACACTGAAGCTTTCTTT.

A few counts support this clonotype. V and J are TRBV28 and TRBJ1-5, with TRBD1 matching 8 bases. The length of the CDR3 is 17 residues. Germline loops: CDR1 MDHEN, CDR2 SYDVKM. The V and J ends lost 6 bases and 4 bases, in that order; junction bases with no gene match: 14. CDR3 in DNA: TGTGCCAGCAGACCCAGACAGGGGACCTTATGGAATCAGCCCCAGCATTTT. Amino acid sequence: CASRPRQGTLWNQPQHF.

This chain uses TRBV5-4 with TRBJ2-5, with a tentative D call TRBD1 (6 bases). V was pared by 4 bases and J by 7 bases, with 14 bases between. The CDR3 runs to 13 residues. Germline CDR1 SGHNT, CDR2 YYREEE (reference sequence). CDR3 protein: CASSQGHEGTQYF. For the CDR3, the DNA is TGTGCCAGCAGCCAGGGACATGAGGGGACCCAGTACTTC. Drawing the rest from reference TRBV5-4 and TRBJ2-5, the complete variable domain is ETGVTQSPTHLIKTRGQQVTLRCSSQSGHNTVSWYQQALGQGPQFIFQYYREEENGRGNFPPRFSGLQFPNYSSELNVNALELDDSALYLCASSQGHEGTQYFGPGTRLLVL.

The J gene is TRBJ2-7, the V gene TRBV5-1, with 9 bases fitting TRBD1. Germline-derived CDR1 and CDR2 are SGHRS and YFSETQ. The J segment lost 3 bases and the V segment lost 3 bases, leaving 7 bases of the junction unmatched. The CDR3 runs to 15 residues. CDR3 amino acids: CASSSGTGCFYEQYF. CDR3 sequence (DNA): TGCGCCAGCAGCTCCGGGACAGGGTGCTTCTACGAGCAGTACTTC.

Comment on this clonotype: Lacking the conserved final phenylalanine or tryptophan, this CDR3 likely reflects a read error. V gene TRBV4-2 combines with J gene TRBJ2-5, with 7 nucleotides matching TRBD2. The CDR3 totals 14 residues. Germline V gene lookup returns CDR1 LGHNA and CDR2 YNFKEQ. The CDR3 is CASSQGEGAETQYS. In DNA, the CDR3 is TGTGCCAGTAGCCAAGGGGAGGGAGCAGAGACCCAGTACTCC.

Details on this clonotype: At one end the junction does not follow the germline gene, possibly because of a read error. This sequence joins TRBV28 and TRBJ2-3; D might be TRBD1 (6 bases). Germline V lookup: CDR1 MDHEN, CDR2 SYDVKM. The CDR3 is 14 amino acids. The CDR3 loop is CACSFIQGTDSQYF. The DNA for the CDR3 is TGTGCCTGCAGTTTTATACAGGGCACAGATTCGCAGTATTTT.

As regards this clonotype: Lacking the conserved final phenylalanine or tryptophan, this CDR3 likely reflects a read error. CDR3 coding DNA: TGTGCCAGCAGTTACGTGGACGGGAGGAAGAATCAGTCCCAGCATCTT. Protein sequence: CASSYVDGRKNQSQHL. The J gene is TRBJ1-5, the V gene TRBV6-2 or TRBV6-3; D unresolved. The CDR3 sequence is 16 residues long. The germline V gene has CDR1 MNHEY and CDR2 SVGEGT.

This clonotype was counted a single time. A single base separates this from a much larger clone, so it may be a read error. The chain uses TRBV15 and TRBJ2-1, with 7 bases identical to TRBD2. Per the germline V gene, CDR1 is LNHNV and CDR2 is YYDKDF (reference sequence). The CDR3 sequence is 15 residues long. CDR3 loop: CATNRAAGEVNEQFF. DNA for the CDR3: TGTGCCACCAACAGAGCTGCGGGAGAAGTGAATGAGCAGTTCTTC.